This T cell receptor beta chain stems from a study of Ad26.COV2.S vaccination and SARS-CoV-2 variants. The overall study: Recipients of Ad26.COV2.S got it intramuscularly, once or twice 56 days apart.

Method: immunoSEQ multiplex PCR; TCRdb's copy keeps in-frame clones and lacks some. The sample has under 550,000 clones; around nine tenths are singletons. Regarding treatment: 19 received Ad26.COV2.S at low or high dose, single or two shots; about five received placebo; per-sample allocation not given. The investigators took samples on day 63 after the first vaccine or placebo injection. An Ad26 vector that expressed Wuhan-strain SARS-CoV-2 spike constituted the vaccine. The sequence was collected from a person between 18 and 59 years old who received the Ad26.COV2.S COVID-19 vaccine or a placebo. This specimen consisted of peripheral blood, obtained in a trial of Ad26.COV2.S vaccine versus placebo.

Written as DNA, the CDR3 is TGTGCCAGTAGTCCCCAGACCCGTAACACTGAAGCTTTCTTT. Translated, it gives CASSPQTRNTEAFF. The rearrangement joins TRBV19 to TRBJ1-1; D gene unclear. V was cut by 5 bases and J by 2 bases, with 12 bases left in between. The CDR3 contains 14 residues. CDR1 is LNHDA and CDR2 is SQIVND in the germline V gene (reference sequence).